The table lists the clone carrying this T cell receptor (beta chain) with a few counts. Its target is unknown. The germline gives CDR1 MDHEN, CDR2 SYDVKM. The CDR3 is 14 residues long. V was pared by 4 bases and J by 8 bases, with 7 bases of the junction left unmatched. This sample is drawn from a study of human T cells and chemical hapten exposure. On the study more broadly: Alopecia areata, totalis or universalis affected patients, mainly female.

Time point denoted: patch test 3, about 24 weeks after DPC sensitization. Treatment of the sample: therapeutic diphenylcyclopropenone sensitization with weekly scalp DPC. Prior to application of each patch test, blood was drawn. Notes on the study in general: TCRs whose frequency exceeded 1 in 1000 remained the same following DPC sensitization. Versus controls, significantly more large CDR3 similarity clusters arose from expanded TCRs.

TCRdb re-called the RACE reads with MiXCR, one entry per CDR3 protein. The sample has approximately 90,000 distinct CDR3 sequences, 27% seen once. The sample was whole blood, taken in connection with sensitization to the hapten diphenylcyclopropenone (DPC). This chain uses TRBV28 with TRBJ1-1, with 10 bases lining up with TRBD1. This receptor was taken from a man aged 40-49 years with alopecia areata. Some clones in this sample may be carry-over from other donors' samples. The chain's CDR3 is CASSSWTGGSEAFF. DNA for the CDR3: TGTGCCAGCAGTTCCTGGACAGGGGGAAGCGAAGCTTTCTTT.